The 21 T cell receptor beta chains below were found in one sample sequenced in a study of cytomegalovirus exposure and HLA in healthy donors. The PCR made use of 60 Vbeta and 13 Jbeta primers. Assay used: immunoSEQ multiplex PCR; TCRdb lists only in-frame clones, some missing. The sample lists about 87,000 clones, around 70% occurring once. The sequencing sample was made of PBMCs. Receptors originate from a man aged 25 to 45 in good health and CMV-seropositive.

The rearrangement joins TRBV5-8 to TRBJ1-2; 10 nucleotides align to TRBD1. J lost 4 bases, V lost 3 bases, and 6 bases had no gene match. The germline CDR1 and CDR2 sequences are SGHTS and YDEGEE. CDR3 size: 15 residues. The CDR3 protein is CASSSGGTGAYGYTF. The CDR3 DNA follows: TGTGCCAGCAGCTCTGGCGGGACAGGGGCCTATGGCTACACCTTC.

The CDR3 DNA follows: TGTGCCAGCAGTTCCGTTGGGGGGGCTGGCGTTTGGGCCCAGCATTTT. Protein product: CASSSVGGAGVWAQHF. This chain connects TRBV28 to TRBJ1-5; a weak D match, TRBD1 (6 bases). The CDR3 extends over 16 amino acids. The V end was cut by 4 bases, the J end by 11 bases, with 24 bases between. Germline V lookup: CDR1 MDHEN, CDR2 SYDVKM.

This chain joins TRBV5-1 and TRBJ2-3, with 8 bases matching TRBD2. Looked up from germline, CDR1 is SGHRS and CDR2 is YFSETQ. Losses at the gene ends were 0 bases for V and 6 bases for J; bases not matched to a gene: 6. The CDR3 is 15 amino acids. The CDR3 region has the DNA TGCGCCAGCAGCTTGGCGGGGGGGGCCAGGGATACGCAGTATTTT. The encoded protein is CASSLAGGARDTQYF.

V is TRBV28 and J is TRBJ1-1; D may be TRBD1 (5 bases). V lost 2 bases and J lost 1, with 11 bases in between. The V gene's germline CDR1 is MDHEN and CDR2 SYDVKM. This CDR3 is 15 amino acids long. The CDR3 is CASSLPDRWNTEAFF. The CDR3, as DNA: TGTGCCAGCAGTTTACCCGACAGATGGAACACTGAAGCTTTCTTT. The full variable domain, its missing parts supplied by reference TRBV28 and TRBJ1-1, is DVKVTQSSRYLVKRTGEKVFLECVQDMDHENMFWYRQDPGLGLRLIYFSYDVKMKEKGDIPEGYSVSREKKERFSLILESASTNQTSMYLCASSLPDRWNTEAFFGQGTRLTVV.

CDR3 protein: CASSLEPNTEAFF. CDR3 sequence (DNA): TGCGCCAGCAGCTTGGAGCCGAACACTGAAGCTTTCTTT. This rearrangement joins TRBV5-1 to TRBJ1-1; D remains unclear. Germline-derived CDR1 and CDR2 are SGHRS and YFSETQ. This CDR3 is 13 amino acids long. Trimming took off 0 bases at V and 1 base at J, with 4 bases between the two ends.

In nucleotides, the CDR3 is TGCGCCAGCAGCCATCGACAGGGGGCCAGTCGCTACGAGCAGTACTTC. The encoded protein is CASSHRQGASRYEQYF. This chain connects TRBV4-1 to TRBJ2-7, with 10 bases that match TRBD1. Germline V CDR1 and CDR2: MGHRA, YSYEKL. This CDR3 is built from 16 residues. V shed 3 bases and J 3 bases; nucleotides not matched to a gene: 8.

The chain uses TRBV6-5 and TRBJ2-7; TRBD2 is a possible D gene (6 bases). Trimming removed 4 bases at V and 4 bases at J, with 17 bases between. Germline CDR1 is MNHEY and CDR2 is SVGAGI. The CDR3 consists of 15 residues. The CDR3 is CASSFTRGGTYEQYF. The CDR3 region has the DNA TGTGCCAGCAGTTTTACTCGCGGAGGGACGTACGAGCAGTACTTC.

The chain is built from TRBV25-1 and TRBJ2-1; 9 bases map to TRBD1. CDR1 is MGHDK and CDR2 is SYGVNS in the germline V gene. The CDR3 has 18 residues. Trimming removed 6 bases from V and 5 bases from J; junction bases left unmatched: 17. CDR3 nucleotides: TGTGCCAGCAGGGCCAACTCCCCCGGGACAGGGCTCCACAATGAGCAGTTCTTC. Amino acids: CASRANSPGTGLHNEQFF.

This clone was observed once. The rearrangement uses TRBV30 and TRBJ1-2; no definite D call. V lost 0 bases and J 5 bases, leaving 10 bases between the germline ends. This CDR3 has 13 amino acids. The germline V gene encodes CDR1 GTSNPN and CDR2 SVGIG (reference sequence). The CDR3 nucleotides read TGTGCCTGGAGTGTGGCCTTACTATATGGCTACACCTTC. This sequence encodes CAWSVALLYGYTF. Variable domain in full (rest from reference TRBV30 and TRBJ1-2): SQTIHQWPATLVQPVGSPLSLECTVEGTSNPNLYWYRQAAGRGLQLLFYSVGIGQISSEVPQNLSASRPQDRQFILSSKKLLLSDSGFYLCAWSVALLYGYTFGSGTRLTVV.

This clone appeared a few times. The chain is built from TRBV6-5 and TRBJ1-3; D unclear. The CDR3 is 15 residues long. V lost 6 bases to trimming and J lost 4 bases, with 16 bases between them. Germline loops: CDR1 MNHEY, CDR2 SVGAGI. The CDR3 nucleotides read TGTGCCAGCAGCCAACCCGAGGATAGGGGAAACACCATATATTTT. This sequence encodes CASSQPEDRGNTIYF.

This clone was seen a few times. The V gene is TRBV29-1, the J gene TRBJ2-2, with 8 bases fitting TRBD1. The CDR3 spans 12 residues. Trimming removed 7 bases from V and 7 bases from J; junction bases left unmatched: 5. The V gene's germline CDR1 is SQVTM and CDR2 ANQGSEA. The DNA for the CDR3 is TGCAGCGGCAGGGGGCGAGGCGGGGAGCTGTTTTTT. It is translated as CSGRGRGGELFF.

This chain links TRBV7-8 with TRBJ1-2, with D possibly TRBD1 on 5 matching bases. The CDR3 covers 15 residues. Trimming pared 5 bases from V and 0 bases from J, leaving 13 bases between. Germline CDR1 reads SGHVS; CDR2 reads FQNEAQ. In DNA, the CDR3 is TGTGCCAGCAGCCCCGGGGGGGGAGCTAACTATGGCTACACCTTC. The encoded protein is CASSPGGGANYGYTF.

The chain carries TRBV27 and TRBJ1-2, with 12 bases matching TRBD1. The CDR3 is 16 amino acids. V dropped 1 base and J dropped 4; count of bases not matched to a gene: 4. CDR1 and CDR2 from the germline V gene are MNHEY and SMNVEV (reference sequence). CDR3 sequence (DNA): TGTGCCAGCAGTTTATGGGGACAGGGGGCCAGCTATGGCTACACCTTC. Translating it yields CASSLWGQGASYGYTF.

For this clone: This same CDR3 is encoded by further DNA sequences in the sample. The genes are TRBV5-4 and TRBJ1-2; D might be TRBD1 (5 bases). The ends were cut back, 5 bases at V and 3 bases at J, with 11 bases in the middle. The CDR3 length is 13 residues. Germline CDR1 is SGHNT and CDR2 is YYREEE (reference sequence). CDR3 nucleotide sequence: TGTGCCAGCAGTCCTGACAGAGACTATGGCTACACCTTC. Residues: CASSPDRDYGYTF.

The chain couples TRBV4-3 to TRBJ2-7, with TRBD2 as a possible D gene (7 bases). This CDR3 has 15 residues. Germline V gene lookup returns CDR1 LGHNA and CDR2 YSLEER. V was shortened by 0 bases and J by 6 bases, with 15 bases between the two germline ends. CDR3 in DNA: TGCGCCAGCAGCCAAGATTGGGGGGGCAAGGGCGAGCAGTACTTC. It yields the protein CASSQDWGGKGEQYF.

The chain uses TRBV5-4 and TRBJ2-7; TRBD1 agrees at 7 bases. CDR3 length equals 14 residues. The germline gives CDR1 SGHNT, CDR2 YYREEE (reference sequence). The J segment lost 6 bases and the V segment lost 4 bases, leaving 10 bases of the junction unmatched. The DNA of the CDR3 is TGTGCCAGCAGCCGACAGGGATACGGTGGCGAGCAGTACTTC. It yields the protein CASSRQGYGGEQYF. The full variable domain, completed using reference TRBV5-4 and TRBJ2-7, is ETGVTQSPTHLIKTRGQQVTLRCSSQSGHNTVSWYQQALGQGPQFIFQYYREEENGRGNFPPRFSGLQFPNYSSELNVNALELDDSALYLCASSRQGYGGEQYFGPGTRLTVT.

The chain employs TRBV4-3 and TRBJ2-7; no definite D call. CDR3 length: 15 residues. Germline V gene data show CDR1 as LGHNA and CDR2 as YSLEER. Trimming shortened V by 6 bases and J by 3 bases, and 18 bases separated the two germline ends. The CDR3 sequence: CASSLSGAPLYEQYF. CDR3 nucleotide sequence: TGCGCCAGCAGTCTTTCTGGAGCTCCCCTCTACGAGCAGTACTTC.

This clone has just a few counts. V usage is TRBV29-1 and J usage is TRBJ1-5; D uncertain. The CDR3 sequence is 14 residues long. V lost 5 bases to trimming and J lost 1 base, with 12 bases between them. CDR1 and CDR2 (germline): SQVTM, ANQGSEA. CDR3 sequence reads: CSVSFPGSNQPQHF. CDR3 sequence (DNA): TGCAGCGTTTCATTTCCAGGCAGCAATCAGCCCCAGCATTTT.

The rearrangement joins TRBV2 to TRBJ1-2; D not certain. CDR3 length: 12 residues. Trimming removed 6 bases from V and 8 bases from J, with 13 bases in between. Germline V gene lookup returns CDR1 SNHLY and CDR2 FYNNEI. The CDR3 DNA is TGTGCCAGCAGGTCGGACTTGTTGGGCTACACCTTC. Translation gives CASRSDLLGYTF.

The chain carries TRBV4-1 and TRBJ2-7, with 9 positions matching TRBD2. The germline CDR1 and CDR2 sequences are MGHRA and YSYEKL. The CDR3 loop spans 15 amino acids. After removal of 1 base from V and 1 base from J, the junction contained 2 bases not matched to a gene. CDR3 nucleotide sequence: TGCGCCAGCAGCCAAGGACTAGCGGATTCCTACGAGCAGTACTTC. The encoded protein is CASSQGLADSYEQYF.

The V gene is TRBV7-7, the J gene TRBJ2-5; 7 nucleotides match TRBD1. The CDR3 has 14 residues. Germline assignment: CDR1 SSHAT and CDR2 FNYEAQ (reference sequence). The V segment lost 5 bases and the J segment 4 bases; nucleotides outside the gene matches: 7. CDR3 in amino acids: CASSATGSGETQYF. The CDR3 DNA reads TGTGCCAGCAGCGCGACAGGGAGTGGAGAGACCCAGTACTTC.